The next 26 T cell receptor beta chains were all read from a single sample in a study of cytomegalovirus exposure and HLA in healthy donors. Repertoires were generated with immunoSEQ multiplex PCR, while TCRdb's copy carries only in-frame clones and drops some. The profile shows over 50,000 clones, 96% of them singletons. The sequenced sample was PBMCs. The receptors come from a woman younger than 30 in good health and CMV-seronegative.

The gene calls are TRBV5-4 and TRBJ2-3; TRBD2 matches at 14 bases. The CDR3 extends over 18 amino acids. The junction had 9 bases not matched to a gene; V was cut back by 3 bases and J by 3 bases. CDR1 is SGHNT, CDR2 YYREEE, per germline (reference sequence). The CDR3 DNA reads as TGTGCCAGCAGCTCGGGGTTGGGGACTAGCGGGAGTACAGATACGCAGTATTTT. Amino acid sequence: CASSSGLGTSGSTDTQYF.

This clone was observed a single time. The chain uses TRBV7-2 and TRBJ1-2; TRBD1 is a possible D gene (5 bases). Germline values: CDR1 SGHTA, CDR2 FQGNSA. V was clipped by 5 bases and J by 7 bases, with 14 bases between them. The CDR3 runs to 13 residues. CDR3 sequence (DNA): TGTGCCAGCAGCCTCCGGGGCGGGGGTGGCTACACCTTC. Translating it yields CASSLRGGGGYTF.

The chain combines TRBV9 with TRBJ2-7; D gene unclear. V was trimmed by 3 bases and J by 6 bases, leaving 7 bases between them. The CDR3 is 11 residues long. The germline V gene encodes CDR1 SGDLS and CDR2 YYNGEE. The CDR3 DNA follows: TGTGCCAGCAGCGGAGGTATCGAGCAGTACTTC. This encodes CASSGGIEQYF. Full variable domain (rest looked up from reference TRBV9 and TRBJ2-7): DSGVTQTPKHLITATGQRVTLRCSPRSGDLSVYWYQQSLDQGLQFLIQYYNGEERAKGNILERFSAQQFPDLHSELNLSSLELGDSALYFCASSGGIEQYFGPGTRLTVT.

This chain uses TRBV18 with TRBJ2-4; D may be TRBD2 (5 bases). This CDR3 is built from 18 residues. From germline, CDR1 is KGHSH and CDR2 LQKENI. V was shortened by 0 bases and J by 1 base, with 16 bases between the two germline ends. The CDR3 DNA is TGTGCCAGCTCACCACCGGGCCTATACGGGATGGCCAAAAACATTCAGTACTTC. It codes for CASSPPGLYGMAKNIQYF.

CDR3 sequence reads: CASSYADRGNQPQHF. Here the CDR3 DNA reads TGTGCCAGCAGTTACGCGGACAGGGGTAATCAGCCCCAGCATTTT. V gene TRBV6-6 combines with J gene TRBJ1-5, with 9 bases aligning to TRBD1. V was pared by 2 bases and J by 4 bases, with 3 bases of the junction left unmatched. Germline loops: CDR1 MNHNY, CDR2 SVGAGI (reference sequence). This CDR3 has 15 residues.

This rearrangement joins TRBV10-3 to TRBJ2-3, with TRBD2 identical over 15 bases. In germline, CDR1 is ENHRY, CDR2 SYGVKD. The CDR3 extends over 19 amino acids. With V trimmed by 2 bases and J by 10 bases, 16 bases remained unmatched. The CDR3 loop is CAISEGGWTSGRAGGAQYF. Here the CDR3 DNA reads TGTGCCATCAGTGAGGGGGGGTGGACTAGCGGGAGGGCCGGGGGAGCGCAGTATTTT.

This sequence joins TRBV5-5 and TRBJ2-1; TRBD1 matches 10 bases. Germline trimming cut 0 bases from V and 8 bases from J; bases unmatched to any gene: 8. The CDR3 is 16 residues long. Germline lookup yields CDR1 SGHKS and CDR2 YYEKEE (reference sequence). DNA for the CDR3: TGTGCCAGCAGCTTGGAGCCGACAGGGGGCTGGGATGAGCAGTTCTTC. Translation: CASSLEPTGGWDEQFF.

The chain has TRBV27 and TRBJ2-7, with 11 positions matching TRBD1. The CDR3 loop spans 20 amino acids. Looked up from germline, CDR1 is MNHEY and CDR2 is SMNVEV (reference sequence). Germline trimming cut 3 bases from V and 3 bases from J; bases unmatched to any gene: 19. CDR3 sequence reads: CASSLAPSSRGGTGGYEQYF. In nucleotides, the CDR3 is TGTGCCAGCAGTTTGGCTCCGTCCTCCCGTGGCGGGACAGGGGGCTACGAGCAGTACTTC.

The rearrangement links TRBV12-5 to TRBJ2-4, with 9 bases fitting TRBD2. The ends lost 0 bases at V and 0 bases at J; junction bases unmatched: 3. The CDR3 sequence is 17 residues long. The germline gives CDR1 LGHNT, CDR2 FRNRAP. The CDR3 loop reads CASGLVAGGLAKNIQYF. In DNA form, the CDR3 reads TGTGCTAGTGGTTTGGTAGCGGGGGGCCTAGCCAAAAACATTCAGTACTTC.

The chain uses TRBV20-1 and TRBJ2-7; 7 nucleotides agree with TRBD2. The J segment lost 7 bases and the V segment lost 1 base, leaving 1 base of the junction unmatched. The CDR3 is 11 residues long. Germline lookup yields CDR1 DFQATT and CDR2 SNEGSKA (reference sequence). CDR3 sequence (DNA): TGCAGTGCTAGAGGCGGGGGAGAGCAGTACTTC. It is translated as CSARGGGEQYF.

This clone has a single count. The chain joins TRBV20-1 to TRBJ1-1; D is unresolved. The CDR3 sequence is 10 residues long. With 3 bases removed from V and 6 bases from J, the gap between germline ends came to 5 bases. The germline CDR1 and CDR2 sequences are DFQATT and SNEGSKA (reference sequence). CDR3 amino acids: CSASRAEAFF. DNA of the CDR3: TGCAGTGCTAGTCGGGCTGAAGCTTTCTTT.

The chain uses TRBV30 and TRBJ2-1; 11 positions agree with TRBD2. This CDR3 region has 18 residues. The germline V gene has CDR1 GTSNPN and CDR2 SVGIG (reference sequence). Trimming at V came to 3 bases and at J to 2 bases, leaving 12 bases not matched to a gene. CDR3: CAWSPRLAGGGAYNEQFF. CDR3 in DNA: TGTGCCTGGAGCCCCCGGCTAGCGGGGGGCGGAGCCTACAATGAGCAGTTCTTC.

In this sample, this clone turned up a few times. The chain couples TRBV25-1 to TRBJ2-5; 12 bases align to TRBD2. Trimming cost V 4 bases and J 4 bases; bases outside gene matches: 7. CDR1 is MGHDK, CDR2 SYGVNS, per germline. CDR3 length: 16 residues. Here the CDR3 reads CASSATSGRIGETQYF. CDR3 in DNA: TGTGCCAGCAGTGCCACTAGCGGGAGGATTGGAGAGACCCAGTACTTC.

The chain employs TRBV28 and TRBJ1-2; 7 nucleotides line up with TRBD1. The ends lost 3 bases at V and 8 bases at J; junction bases unmatched: 12. Germline-derived CDR1 and CDR2 are MDHEN and SYDVKM. This CDR3 contains 15 residues. The CDR3 DNA reads as TGTGCCAGCAGTTTTCCCCGACCCCAGGGGGACGGCTACACCTTC. This codes for CASSFPRPQGDGYTF.

This chain joins TRBV6-6 and TRBJ2-1, with 11 bases matching TRBD1. V was pared by 7 bases and J by 8 bases, with 10 bases of the junction left unmatched. Per germline, CDR1 MNHNY and CDR2 SVGAGI (reference sequence). CDR3 length equals 15 residues. DNA for the CDR3: TGTGCCAGCACCCCCCTGGGACAGGGGGGTCATGAGCAGTTCTTC. Translation: CASTPLGQGGHEQFF.

The chain's CDR3 is CASSGASGRGEQYF. DNA for the CDR3: TGTGCCAGCTCCGGGGCTAGCGGGAGAGGCGAGCAGTACTTC. The V and J genes are TRBV5-5 and TRBJ2-7; the match to TRBD2 covers 10 bases. The CDR3 runs to 14 residues. The J segment lost 6 bases and the V segment lost 7 bases, leaving 10 bases of the junction unmatched. CDR1 is SGHKS and CDR2 is YYEKEE in the germline V gene (reference sequence).

The count of this clone is one. The V and J genes are TRBV7-7 and TRBJ2-1; D may be TRBD1 (6 bases). There are 14 residues in the CDR3. Trimming removed 1 base at V and 9 bases at J, with 13 bases between. Germline V CDR1 and CDR2: SSHAT, FNYEAQ (reference sequence). The CDR3 loop reads CASSLVGQGSEQFF. The CDR3 DNA sequence: TGTGCCAGCAGCTTAGTTGGTCAGGGGAGTGAGCAGTTCTTC.

V is TRBV4-3 and J is TRBJ2-7, with 9 bases lining up with TRBD1. This CDR3 contains 15 residues. The ends lost 1 base at V and 3 bases at J; junction bases unmatched: 4. The V gene's germline CDR1 is LGHNA and CDR2 YSLEER. CDR3 amino acids: CASSQGTGVIYEQYF. The CDR3 DNA reads TGCGCCAGCAGCCAAGGGACAGGGGTTATCTACGAGCAGTACTTC.

This chain joins TRBV5-4 and TRBJ2-5; 13 nucleotides align to TRBD2. Germline V gives CDR1 SGHNT, CDR2 YYREEE (reference sequence). V shed 3 bases and J 5 bases; nucleotides not matched to a gene: 19. This CDR3 has 20 amino acids. The CDR3: CASSSKQGKTSGRAWETQYF. CDR3 DNA: TGTGCCAGCAGCTCCAAACAGGGGAAAACTAGCGGGAGGGCCTGGGAGACCCAGTACTTC.

This clone was detected once. The J gene is TRBJ1-5, the V gene TRBV28, with D unclear. The V gene lost 3 bases and the J gene lost 5 bases, with 8 bases spanning the gap. This CDR3 comprises 13 residues. Germline V lookup: CDR1 MDHEN, CDR2 SYDVKM. The CDR3 nucleotides read TGTGCCAGCAGTTTTGACGGAGATCAGCCCCAGCATTTT. It specifies CASSFDGDQPQHF.

The chain combines TRBV7-8 with TRBJ2-5, with a weak D call TRBD1 (7 bases). The V gene's germline CDR1 is SGHVS and CDR2 FQNEAQ. This CDR3 has 16 amino acids. V lost 0 bases and J 1 base, leaving 12 bases between the germline ends. This CDR3 reads CASSLAQGGFQETQYF. The CDR3, as DNA: TGTGCCAGCAGCTTAGCCCAGGGGGGATTCCAAGAGACCCAGTACTTC.

This sequence joins TRBV7-8 and TRBJ1-1; D unresolved. Trimming cost V 1 base and J 4 bases, with 7 bases left between them. The CDR3 consists of 13 residues. Germline assignment: CDR1 SGHVS and CDR2 FQNEAQ. The CDR3 region is CASSLVRGTEAFF. Here the CDR3 DNA reads TGTGCCAGCAGCTTAGTTCGGGGCACTGAAGCTTTCTTT.

The chain employs TRBV25-1 and TRBJ1-1; the D gene is possibly TRBD1 (5 bases). Trimming left V 10 bases short and J 4 bases short, with 16 bases between. Germline V gives CDR1 MGHDK, CDR2 SYGVNS. There are 13 residues in the CDR3. CDR3 coding DNA: TGTGCCACCCAGGACCCCGGGGGCACTGAAGCTTTCTTT. Translation gives CATQDPGGTEAFF.

This chain links TRBV4-3 with TRBJ2-1; no clear D gene. The CDR3 has 11 amino acids. The germline V and J ends were trimmed by 4 bases and 5 bases, with 3 bases remaining between them. Germline V CDR1 and CDR2: LGHNA, YSLEER. CDR3 sequence (DNA): TGCGCCAGCAGCCGCGACAATGAGCAGTTCTTC. This codes for CASSRDNEQFF.

CDR3: CASSRRVQETQYF. CDR3 sequence (DNA): TGTGCCAGCAGCCGCAGGGTCCAAGAGACCCAGTACTTC. The chain employs TRBV7-2 and TRBJ2-5; D is possibly TRBD1 (5 bases). The V end lost 5 bases, the J end lost 1 base, and 8 bases lay between the germline ends. The CDR3 is 13 residues long. Germline CDR1 is SGHTA and CDR2 is FQGNSA. Based on the CDR3 plus reference TRBV7-2 and TRBJ2-5, the full variable domain is GAGVSQSPSNKVTEKGKDVELRCDPISGHTALYWYRQSLGQGLEFLIYFQGNSAPDKSGLPSDRFSAERTGGSVSTLTIQRTQQEDSAVYLCASSRRVQETQYFGPGTRLLVL.

This chain links TRBV7-2 with TRBJ2-1, with a weak D call TRBD1 (5 bases). The germline V gene has CDR1 SGHTA and CDR2 FQGNSA. Trimming stripped 2 bases from V and 8 bases from J, with 7 bases between. The CDR3 loop spans 12 amino acids. Here the CDR3 reads CASSLQGYEQFF. CDR3 sequence (DNA): TGTGCCAGCAGCTTACAGGGCTATGAGCAGTTCTTC. The full variable domain, its missing parts supplied by reference TRBV7-2 and TRBJ2-1, is GAGVSQSPSNKVTEKGKDVELRCDPISGHTALYWYRQSLGQGLEFLIYFQGNSAPDKSGLPSDRFSAERTGGSVSTLTIQRTQQEDSAVYLCASSLQGYEQFFGPGTRLTVL.